These 9 T cell receptor beta chains came from one sample sequenced in a study of blood T cell repertoires in COVID-19. Repertoires were generated with immunoSEQ multiplex PCR, while TCRdb's copy carries only in-frame clones and drops some. The sample contains 40,000 to 55,000 clones, approximately 85% of which appear only once. Sequencing was done on a sample of peripheral blood. Receptors originate from a human donor in a cohort sampled during active COVID-19.

The chain is built from TRBV27 and TRBJ2-5, with TRBD1 matching 10 bases. V gave up 6 bases and J gave up 5 bases; unmatched junction bases: 12. Per the germline V gene, CDR1 is MNHEY and CDR2 is SMNVEV (reference sequence). The CDR3 sequence is 16 residues long. The CDR3 coding sequence is TGTGCCAGCAGACGATACTCCGGGACAGGGGTGGAGACCCAGTACTTC. It specifies CASRRYSGTGVETQYF.

The rearrangement uses TRBV9 and TRBJ2-3; 8 nucleotides agree with TRBD1. The CDR3 sequence is 15 residues long. With V trimmed by 3 bases and J by 2 bases, 5 bases remained unmatched. Looked up from germline, CDR1 is SGDLS and CDR2 is YYNGEE. Here the CDR3 reads CASSAGTGSTDTQYF. For the CDR3, the DNA is TGTGCCAGCAGCGCCGGGACAGGTTCCACAGATACGCAGTATTTT.

This chain connects TRBV12-3 or TRBV12-4 to TRBJ1-1; possible D gene TRBD1, 5 bases. The length of the CDR3 is 11 residues. Trimming stripped 1 base from V and 11 bases from J, with 8 bases between. The CDR3 nucleotides read TGTGCCAGCAGTTTAGTGGGGCAGGCTTTCTTT. It yields the protein CASSLVGQAFF.

The V gene is TRBV6-2 or TRBV6-3, the J gene TRBJ1-5, with 10 positions matching TRBD1. The germline CDR1 and CDR2 sequences are MNHEY and SVGEGT. The CDR3 covers 16 residues. V trimming: 5 bases; J trimming: 2 bases; junction bases outside the gene matches: 6. The CDR3 coding sequence is TGTGCCAGCAGTAAGACAGGGGGCGCCGGCAATCAGCCCCAGCATTTT. Residues: CASSKTGGAGNQPQHF.

V is TRBV11-3 and J is TRBJ2-1; 12 bases map to TRBD2. The V and J ends lost 4 bases and 11 bases, in that order; junction bases with no gene match: 6. The CDR3 extends over 14 amino acids. Germline V gene lookup returns CDR1 SGHNT and CDR2 YENEEA. This CDR3 reads CASSSLAGGSQQFF. The CDR3, as DNA: TGTGCCAGCAGCTCCCTAGCGGGAGGGTCACAGCAGTTCTTC.

The genes are TRBV7-2 and TRBJ2-3, with 8 bases aligning to TRBD2. This CDR3 has 15 residues. Looked up from germline, CDR1 is SGHTA and CDR2 is FQGNSA. The V segment lost 4 bases and the J segment 2 bases; nucleotides outside the gene matches: 5. In DNA, the CDR3 is TGTGCCAGCAGCTCACTAGCGGAGTTCACAGATACGCAGTATTTT. Translating gives CASSSLAEFTDTQYF.

The chain has TRBV5-4 and TRBJ1-5, with D unclear. The CDR3 has 15 residues. Per the germline V gene, CDR1 is SGHNT and CDR2 is YYREEE (reference sequence). V shed 5 bases and J shed 3 bases, with 15 bases lying between them. CDR3 loop: CASSPGNGVNQPQHF. CDR3 coding DNA: TGTGCCAGCAGTCCGGGGAACGGGGTCAATCAGCCCCAGCATTTT.

The chain couples TRBV14 to TRBJ2-2; D might be TRBD2 (6 bases). The V end was cut by 3 bases, the J end by 5 bases, with 13 bases between. The CDR3 is 15 amino acids. The germline gives CDR1 SGHDN, CDR2 FVKESK. The CDR3 DNA follows: TGTGCCAGCAGCCACGTTACTAGCTGGACCGGGGAGCTGTTTTTT. Its translation is CASSHVTSWTGELFF. The full variable domain, in which reference TRBV14 and TRBJ2-2 provide the parts outside the CDR3, is EAGVTQFPSHSVIEKGQTVTLRCDPISGHDNLYWYRRVMGKEIKFLLHFVKESKQDESGMPNNRFLAERTGGTYSTLKVQPAELEDSGVYFCASSHVTSWTGELFFGEGSRLTVL.

CDR3 coding DNA: TGCGCCAGCAGCTTGGGTTTGGGTCTAGCGGGACCCAGGGGCACCGGGGAGCTGTTTTTT. Translation: CASSLGLGLAGPRGTGELFF. The chain links TRBV5-1 to TRBJ2-2; 9 bases line up with TRBD2. The ends lost 0 bases at V and 4 bases at J; junction bases unmatched: 16. The V gene's germline CDR1 is SGHRS and CDR2 YFSETQ. The CDR3 is 20 amino acids. Full variable domain (rest looked up from reference TRBV5-1 and TRBJ2-2): KAGVTQTPRYLIKTRGQQVTLSCSPISGHRSVSWYQQTPGQGLQFLFEYFSETQRNKGNFPGRFSGRQFSNSRSEMNVSTLELGDSALYLCASSLGLGLAGPRGTGELFFGEGSRLTVL.